This TCR beta chain was captured in a study of monozygotic twins with inflammatory bowel disease. The study, taken as a whole, reports: Clonotype sharing was lower in IBD patients than healthy twins, most markedly with disease activity.

CDR3 length: 17 amino acids. A word on this clonotype: No antigen is known for it.

From its re-call of the 5' RACE reads, TCRdb lists each CDR3 protein once, without DNA. The sample table sets out some 440,000 distinct CDR3 sequences. The receptor was isolated from a human donor with ulcerative colitis or Crohn's disease, or a healthy co-twin of an affected twin (not recorded which). The specimen sequenced was blood. The rearrangement joins TRBV12-3 or TRBV12-4 to TRBJ1-4; no DNA is available, so the TRBD1 call from TCRdb remains unchecked. The CDR3 spells CASSLQGSPATNEKLFF.